This is a list of T cell receptor beta chains from one sample in a study of OX40 agonist ivuxolimab in advanced cancers. Clones were sequenced by immunoSEQ multiplex PCR, and TCRdb holds only the in-frame ones, with some missing. The sample contains about 78,000 clones, around 94% of which appear only once. Sequenced material: CD4+ or CD8+ T cells sorted from blood, taken in a trial of the OX40 agonist ivuxolimab. The receptor source for this set is an adult with an advanced solid tumor such as melanoma, head and neck, liver or kidney cancer. Both conserved end residues are trimmed from each CDR3. The D gene is left open where the match is weak.

v_call	j_call	d_call	cdr3_aa
TRBV10-3	TRBJ1-1	TRBD1	AISGQGNTEAF
TRBV5-1	TRBJ2-1	-	ASSFRQRSSYNEQF
TRBV29-1	TRBJ1-2	TRBD1	SVERTTPQGARGYT
TRBV6-5	TRBJ1-2	TRBD1	ASSSLDRENGYT
TRBV18	TRBJ1-1	TRBD1	ASSRQGMNTEAF
TRBV25-1	TRBJ2-7	-	ASSETGRTYEQY
TRBV6-5	TRBJ2-3	-	ASSYGLGTDTQY
TRBV27	TRBJ1-5	-	ASSSRASNQPQH
TRBV19	TRBJ2-2	TRBD1	ASSIQGATGELF
TRBV7-8	TRBJ1-2	-	ASSSYRELDGYT
TRBV29-1	TRBJ1-2	-	SVGSGGDGYT
TRBV7-6	TRBJ2-3	TRBD2	ASSLVKAGAVHKDTQY
TRBV2	TRBJ1-2	-	ASSEPNYGYT
TRBV6-5	TRBJ1-1	-	ASSYGGAGTEAF
TRBV4-2	TRBJ2-5	-	ASSQDRLALY
TRBV6-1	TRBJ1-5	-	AIRRDIYSNQPQH
TRBV6-6	TRBJ2-7	TRBD1	ASKPYPGTGREQY
TRBV28	TRBJ1-4	-	ASTSEEKLF
TRBV7-8	TRBJ1-5	TRBD1	ASSLDDRGRGQPQH
TRBV28	TRBJ2-2	-	ASSFQAPGELF
TRBV28	TRBJ1-4	-	ASTKQGRGEKLF
TRBV6-5	TRBJ1-2	-	ASSRTRGPYGYT
TRBV6-6	TRBJ1-1	TRBD1	ASSFDRGSLGTEAF
TRBV18	TRBJ2-7	-	ASSLKTDSREQY
TRBV4-1	TRBJ1-2	-	ASSQETLYGYT
TRBV20-1	TRBJ1-1	-	SARDHRAAF
TRBV5-8	TRBJ1-5	-	ASSLVPPGGPQH
TRBV30	TRBJ1-1	TRBD1	AWCPGPGGEAF
TRBV5-1	TRBJ2-1	TRBD1	ASSLDSGGDPNEQF
TRBV7-2	TRBJ1-5	TRBD1	ASSTTGGQPQH
TRBV27	TRBJ1-2	-	ASGAGMDPDFYGYT
TRBV7-8	TRBJ2-3	-	ASSLKAVRTDTQY
TRBV7-9	TRBJ2-1	TRBD1	ASSLGTGQF
TRBV2	TRBJ1-2	-	ASSDVRGSDGYT
TRBV4-1	TRBJ2-2	TRBD2	ASSGAGRGRQRTGELF
TRBV5-1	TRBJ1-2	TRBD1	ASSSGQGLVGYT
TRBV5-1	TRBJ2-3	TRBD2	ASSLPLAGASDTQY
TRBV14	TRBJ2-1	TRBD2	ASSPRLAAVSYNEQF
TRBV6-6	TRBJ2-1	-	ASGRAVDEQF
TRBV10-3	TRBJ2-7	-	AISGAYEQY
TRBV21-1	TRBJ1-3	-	AISGPGWRHTIY
TRBV15	TRBJ2-1	-	ATSGDLRGNEQF
TRBV10-2	TRBJ2-6	-	ASSPIFAGANVLT
TRBV29-1	TRBJ2-1	TRBD2	SSYRGGGYNEQF
TRBV28	TRBJ2-5	TRBD2	ASTSWASGRVGTQY
TRBV19	TRBJ2-1	-	ASSIDSGYNNEQF
TRBV27	TRBJ2-7	TRBD2	ASGPWDSGRYEQY
TRBV2	TRBJ2-7	TRBD2	ASTRGLGGGYEQY
TRBV15	TRBJ1-1	-	ATSRDGGNTEAF
TRBV5-1	TRBJ1-1	-	ASSYRGRDGRWTEAF